This T cell receptor beta chain came from a study of shared T cell receptors in the human thymus. The data were produced by immunoSEQ multiplex PCR, yet TCRdb's version contains in-frame clones alone and is incomplete. The sample has about 660,000 clones; approximately 90% are singletons. V lost 4 bases to trimming and J lost 7 bases; unmatched junction nucleotides: 9. The germline CDR1 and CDR2 sequences are MNHEY and SMNVEV (reference sequence). The CDR3 is 14 amino acids. In addition, the sample was reused for a study of human thymus T cells. That report notes: The source of the thymus tissue was resections taken during corrective heart surgery. Related work showed strongly overlapping thymic repertoires across unrelated individuals.

The rearrangement joins TRBV27 to TRBJ2-7; 8 positions agree with TRBD2. The sequence derives from a boy in the first two years of life with a congenital heart defect. What was sequenced was thymocytes. The CDR3 sequence is CASSSGGRRGEQYF. For the CDR3, the DNA is TGTGCCAGCAGTTCGGGCGGGAGGCGAGGAGAGCAGTACTTC.